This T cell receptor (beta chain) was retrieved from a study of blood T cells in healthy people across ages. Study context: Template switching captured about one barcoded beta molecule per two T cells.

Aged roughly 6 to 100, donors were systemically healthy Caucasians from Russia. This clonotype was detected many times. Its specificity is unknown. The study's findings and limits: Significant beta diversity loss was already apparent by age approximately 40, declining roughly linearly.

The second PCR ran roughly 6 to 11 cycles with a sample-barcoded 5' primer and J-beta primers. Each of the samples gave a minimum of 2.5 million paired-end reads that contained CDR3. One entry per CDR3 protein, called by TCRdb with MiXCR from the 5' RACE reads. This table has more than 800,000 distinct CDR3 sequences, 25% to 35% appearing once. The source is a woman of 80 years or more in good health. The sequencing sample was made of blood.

The CDR3 here is CASSRLVGEQYF. CDR3 bases: TGTGCCAGCAGTCGTCTAGTTGGTGAGCAGTACTTC. The chain couples TRBV28 to TRBJ2-7, with D uncertain. Germline loops: CDR1 MDHEN, CDR2 SYDVKM. The CDR3 loop spans 12 amino acids. Trimming removed 5 bases from V and 7 bases from J, with 12 bases in between.